Listed here are 8 T cell receptor beta chains from one sample, sequenced in a study of T cell responses to AZD1222 COVID-19 vaccine. Sequencing was performed with immunoSEQ multiplex PCR; in TCRdb, only in-frame clones are kept and a portion is missing. The table includes approximately 150,000 clones, approximately 90% detected once. The sample was peripheral blood, taken 28 days after the second dose of the MenACWY control vaccine. The receptors stem from an adult who received the MenACWY meningococcal vaccine as a control.

Comment on this clone: Other nucleotide sequences from this sample produce the same CDR3. The CDR3 loop reads CASSPPNQPQHF. CDR3 nucleotide sequence: TGTGCCAGCTCACCTCCTAATCAGCCCCAGCATTTT. The rearrangement links TRBV18 to TRBJ1-5, with D hard to call. The V gene's germline CDR1 is KGHSH and CDR2 LQKENI. Trimming removed 3 bases at V and 4 bases at J, with 4 bases between. The CDR3 consists of 12 residues.

V gene TRBV11-2 combines with J gene TRBJ2-3; 8 nucleotides align to TRBD1. V was pared by 5 bases and J by 2 bases, with 9 bases of the junction left unmatched. The CDR3 covers 16 residues. The germline V gene has CDR1 SGHAT and CDR2 FQNNGV. The CDR3 sequence: CASSVGQGLNTDTQYF. CDR3 in DNA: TGTGCCAGCAGCGTCGGACAGGGTTTGAACACAGATACGCAGTATTTT.

V and J are TRBV7-8 and TRBJ2-3; possible D gene TRBD1, 5 bases. The CDR3 is 17 residues long. The germline V gene has CDR1 SGHVS and CDR2 FQNEAQ. Trimming cost V 1 base and J 0 bases, with 14 bases left between them. The DNA for the CDR3 is TGTGCCAGCAGCTTAGTTAGGGGCGAGATAAGCACAGATACGCAGTATTTT. Its protein product is CASSLVRGEISTDTQYF.

This clone showed up just once. The chain links TRBV9 to TRBJ2-1; TRBD2 matches 9 bases. CDR3 length: 16 residues. The germline gives CDR1 SGDLS, CDR2 YYNGEE. Trimming removed 0 bases from V and 6 bases from J; junction bases left unmatched: 7. In DNA form, the CDR3 reads TGTGCCAGCAGCGTAGGTAGCGGGAGTCGAGGCAATGAGCAGTTCTTC. Translation: CASSVGSGSRGNEQFF.

The chain uses TRBV5-1 and TRBJ1-4; the match to TRBD1 covers 9 bases. The germline V gene encodes CDR1 SGHRS and CDR2 YFSETQ. V trimming: 4 bases; J trimming: 0 bases; junction bases outside the gene matches: 16. This CDR3 is built from 20 residues. This CDR3 reads CASSPKQGAGHGATNEKLFF. CDR3 nucleotide sequence: TGCGCCAGCAGCCCCAAACAGGGGGCAGGGCACGGCGCAACTAATGAAAAACTGTTTTTT.

This clone has a single count. The genes are TRBV7-9 and TRBJ2-2; D uncertain. The V and J ends lost 0 bases and 7 bases respectively, with 3 bases between them. The CDR3 length is 12 residues. Germline V gene sequence: CDR1 SEHNR, CDR2 FQNEAQ (reference sequence). For the CDR3, the DNA is TGTGCCAGCAGCTTAGCTTTCGGGGAGCTGTTTTTT. Translating it yields CASSLAFGELFF. The full variable domain, in which reference TRBV7-9 and TRBJ2-2 provide the parts outside the CDR3, is DTGVSQNPRHKITKRGQNVTFRCDPISEHNRLYWYRQTLGQGPEFLTYFQNEAQLEKSRLLSDRFSAERPKGSFSTLEIQRTEQGDSAMYLCASSLAFGELFFGEGSRLTVL.

V is TRBV5-6 and J is TRBJ2-7; possibly TRBD1 or TRBD2 for D (6 bases each). Germline CDR1 reads SGHDT; CDR2 reads YYEEEE. Trimming removed 3 bases at V and 2 bases at J, with 18 bases between. The CDR3 length is 16 residues. DNA for the CDR3: TGTGCCAGCAGCTGGGGCGGGACGGGGGCACCCTACGAGCAGTACTTC. Translated, it gives CASSWGGTGAPYEQYF.

V and J are TRBV5-1 and TRBJ2-5; 8 positions match TRBD1. This CDR3 has 17 residues. V lost 0 bases to trimming and J lost 1 base; unmatched junction nucleotides: 8. The germline gives CDR1 SGHRS, CDR2 YFSETQ. The DNA of the CDR3 is TGCGCCAGCAGCTTGGGACAGGGGTACCAGATCCAAGAGACCCAGTACTTC. Protein sequence: CASSLGQGYQIQETQYF. Using reference TRBV5-1 and TRBJ2-5 for the parts outside the CDR3, the full variable domain is KAGVTQTPRYLIKTRGQQVTLSCSPISGHRSVSWYQQTPGQGLQFLFEYFSETQRNKGNFPGRFSGRQFSNSRSEMNVSTLELGDSALYLCASSLGQGYQIQETQYFGPGTRLLVL.